One and the same sample provided the 32 T cell receptor beta chains below, sequenced in a study of cytomegalovirus exposure and HLA in healthy donors. The PCR used 60 Vbeta and 13 Jbeta primers. Clones were sequenced by immunoSEQ multiplex PCR, and TCRdb holds only the in-frame ones, with some missing. The table shows 95,000 to 150,000 clones, with approximately 72% occurring only once. Material: PBMCs. The receptors were sampled from a man aged 18 to 30 in good health and CMV-seronegative.

The CDR3 bases are TGTGCCAGCAGCAAAAATGACAGATCTGGCTACACCTTC. This translates into CASSKNDRSGYTF. V usage is TRBV7-2 and J usage is TRBJ1-2; tentatively, D is TRBD1 (5 bases). Per the germline V gene, CDR1 is SGHTA and CDR2 is FQGNSA. CDR3 length equals 13 residues. V was shortened by 5 bases and J by 7 bases, with 14 bases between the two germline ends.

Written as DNA, the CDR3 is TGTGCCAGCAGCCATAAGGGACAGAAGGAGAAGCTGGCCGGGGAGCTGTTTTTT. It is translated as CASSHKGQKEKLAGELFF. The chain has TRBV5-4 and TRBJ2-2; 7 bases are shared with TRBD1. This CDR3 has 18 residues. V shed 4 bases, J shed 6 bases, and the junction held 18 bases outside the gene matches. Germline assignment: CDR1 SGHNT and CDR2 YYREEE (reference sequence).

The rearrangement uses TRBV28 and TRBJ1-2; D gene uncertain. The CDR3 consists of 11 residues. Germline assignment: CDR1 MDHEN and CDR2 SYDVKM. V lost 7 bases, J lost 3 bases, and 6 bases lay in between. The CDR3 coding sequence is TGTGCCAGCAACAGTTACTATGGCTACACCTTC. Translation gives CASNSYYGYTF.

V is TRBV20-1 and J is TRBJ1-5, with 7 bases that match TRBD1. The CDR3 covers 11 residues. V dropped 6 bases and J dropped 11; count of bases not matched to a gene: 7. The germline CDR1 and CDR2 sequences are DFQATT and SNEGSKA (reference sequence). CDR3 in DNA: TGCAGTGCAATGGACAGGCGGACCCAGCATTTT. This codes for CSAMDRRTQHF.

The chain links TRBV5-1 to TRBJ2-1; 8 bases fit TRBD2. The CDR3 runs 16 residues. Germline values: CDR1 SGHRS, CDR2 YFSETQ. The trim removed 3 bases at V and 6 bases at J, leaving 11 bases unmatched. The DNA of the CDR3 is TGCGCCAGCAGCTCCCGGAGCGGGAGTCTCACCAATGAGCAGTTCTTC. It specifies CASSSRSGSLTNEQFF.

The chain carries TRBV30 and TRBJ1-2; 7 positions agree with TRBD1. Trimming removed 0 bases from V and 4 bases from J; junction bases left unmatched: 5. The CDR3 length is 14 residues. The germline V gene encodes CDR1 GTSNPN and CDR2 SVGIG (reference sequence). In nucleotides, the CDR3 is TGTGCCTGGAGTGTGAGGGGGCCGGGCTATGGCTACACCTTC. Its protein product is CAWSVRGPGYGYTF. Using reference TRBV30 and TRBJ1-2 for the parts outside the CDR3, the full variable domain is SQTIHQWPATLVQPVGSPLSLECTVEGTSNPNLYWYRQAAGRGLQLLFYSVGIGQISSEVPQNLSASRPQDRQFILSSKKLLLSDSGFYLCAWSVRGPGYGYTFGSGTRLTVV.

The rearrangement uses TRBV4-3 and TRBJ1-5; TRBD1 matches at 7 bases. Germline-derived CDR1 and CDR2 are LGHNA and YSLEER. This CDR3 contains 14 residues. V was pared by 0 bases and J by 10 bases, with 6 bases of the junction left unmatched. The CDR3 DNA follows: TGCGCCAGCAGCCAAGAATACAGGGGCGATCCCCAGCATTTT. Translated: CASSQEYRGDPQHF.

This clone came up once. CDR3 loop: CASSLWDTVTSGNTIYF. In DNA, the CDR3 is TGTGCCAGCAGCTTGTGGGACACCGTTACTTCTGGAAACACCATATATTTT. The chain recombines TRBV5-6 with TRBJ1-3; D is perhaps TRBD1 (6 bases). V was shortened by 1 base and J by 1 base, with 15 bases between the two germline ends. The germline V gene has CDR1 SGHDT and CDR2 YYEEEE. The CDR3 runs 17 residues.

This clone was counted a few times. The CDR3 DNA sequence: TGTGCCAGCAGCTCCGGGGGGGCCGTCGTAGAGTACGAGCAGTACTTC. It codes for CASSSGGAVVEYEQYF. V usage is TRBV5-6 and J usage is TRBJ2-7; 8 bases are shared with TRBD2. The CDR3 length is 16 residues. CDR1 and CDR2 (germline): SGHDT, YYEEEE. V trimming: 3 bases; J trimming: 4 bases; junction bases outside the gene matches: 12.

This chain uses TRBV29-1 with TRBJ2-7; D may be TRBD1 (6 bases). CDR1 is SQVTM and CDR2 is ANQGSEA in the germline V gene. The CDR3 spans 11 residues. V lost 7 bases and J 2 bases, leaving 9 bases between the germline ends. This chain's CDR3 is CSARGPYEQYF. The DNA for the CDR3 is TGCAGCGCCAGGGGACCCTACGAGCAGTACTTC.

This clone is a singleton in its sample. This chain connects TRBV4-1 to TRBJ2-3; the D is unclear. The germline gives CDR1 MGHRA, CDR2 YSYEKL. The germline V and J ends were trimmed by 0 bases and 6 bases, with 10 bases remaining between them. CDR3 size: 14 residues. CDR3 nucleotide sequence: TGCGCCAGCAGCCAAGAACTTGCCACCGATACGCAGTATTTT. Its translation: CASSQELATDTQYF.

In this sample, this clone turned up a few times. The CDR3 region is CASSQLEMNTEAFF. CDR3 in DNA: TGTGCCAGCAGCCAACTAGAAATGAACACTGAAGCTTTCTTT. V is TRBV11-2 and J is TRBJ1-1; the D is unclear. Trimming stripped 5 bases from V and 0 bases from J, with 10 bases between. Looked up from germline, CDR1 is SGHAT and CDR2 is FQNNGV. CDR3 length: 14 amino acids.

This chain joins TRBV19 and TRBJ1-2; tentative D call: TRBD1 (6 bases). Germline V lookup: CDR1 LNHDA, CDR2 SQIVND (reference sequence). This CDR3 has 13 residues. The V gene lost 4 bases and the J gene lost 7 bases, with 13 bases spanning the gap. DNA for the CDR3: TGTGCCAGTAGTACATCAACAGGGTTTGGCTACACCTTC. Its protein is CASSTSTGFGYTF.

This clone appeared a few times. CDR3 in DNA: TGTGCCAGCAGTCCCCGGGACTCAAAGCCCGAAGCTTTCTTT. Protein sequence: CASSPRDSKPEAFF. The J gene is TRBJ1-1, the V gene TRBV6-6; D might be TRBD1 (5 bases). Germline-derived CDR1 and CDR2 are MNHNY and SVGAGI (reference sequence). The CDR3 consists of 14 residues. Trimming cost V 5 bases and J 8 bases, with 18 bases left between them.

The gene calls are TRBV4-3 and TRBJ2-5, with D possibly TRBD1 on 5 matching bases. The J call may be faulty, since TRBJ2-7 better matches the DNA end. Germline lookup yields CDR1 LGHNA and CDR2 YSLEER. The CDR3 has 14 amino acids. Written as DNA, the CDR3 is TGCGCCAGCAGCCGAACGCAGGGCTCCTACGAGCAGTACTTC. Amino acids: CASSRTQGSYEQYF.

Concerning this clone: Other nucleotide sequences from this sample produce the same CDR3. The chain couples TRBV19 to TRBJ1-5; D remains ambiguous. Trimming cost V 2 bases and J 0 bases, with 5 bases left between them. The CDR3 extends over 14 amino acids. In germline, CDR1 is LNHDA, CDR2 SQIVND (reference sequence). The CDR3, as DNA: TGTGCCAGTAGTATACTTTATAGCAATCAGCCCCAGCATTTT. Protein sequence: CASSILYSNQPQHF.

The rearrangement links TRBV7-8 to TRBJ2-1; D not certain. Germline V gene sequence: CDR1 SGHVS, CDR2 FQNEAQ. This CDR3 has 15 residues. V was shortened by 3 bases and J by 5 bases, with 14 bases between the two germline ends. The CDR3 region is CASSFAQRRDNEQFF. The CDR3 region has the DNA TGTGCCAGCAGCTTTGCCCAGCGACGAGACAATGAGCAGTTCTTC.

The chain has TRBV28 and TRBJ1-1; D possibly corresponds to TRBD1 (5 bases). The ends were cut back, 4 bases at V and 7 bases at J, with 7 bases in the middle. This CDR3 has 11 amino acids. Per the germline V gene, CDR1 is MDHEN and CDR2 is SYDVKM. The CDR3 region is CASSSTDEAFF. As DNA, the CDR3 is TGTGCCAGCAGTTCGACAGATGAAGCTTTCTTT.

This sequence joins TRBV5-5 and TRBJ1-2, with TRBD1 matching 8 bases. The V and J ends lost 6 bases and 4 bases, in that order; junction bases with no gene match: 5. The CDR3 consists of 13 residues. Germline V lookup: CDR1 SGHKS, CDR2 YYEKEE (reference sequence). The CDR3 sequence is CASTLDRGYGYTF. The CDR3 bases are TGTGCCAGCACCCTAGACAGGGGCTATGGCTACACCTTC.

The J gene is TRBJ2-2, the V gene TRBV13; no definite D call. Trimming cost V 1 base and J 2 bases, with 8 bases left between them. Germline CDR1 is PRHDT and CDR2 is FYEKMQ (reference sequence). There are 15 residues in the CDR3. As DNA, the CDR3 is TGTGCCAGCAGCTTAGCAGGTACAAACACCGGGGAGCTGTTTTTT. It codes for CASSLAGTNTGELFF.

CDR3 bases: TGTGCCAGCAAACAGGGATCGGTTACTGAAGCTTTCTTT. It encodes CASKQGSVTEAFF. The rearrangement links TRBV6-6 to TRBJ1-1; perhaps TRBD1 as D (6 bases). CDR1 and CDR2 (germline): MNHNY, SVGAGI (reference sequence). This CDR3 comprises 13 residues. V shed 7 bases and J shed 5 bases, with 14 bases lying between them.

V usage is TRBV5-1 and J usage is TRBJ1-1, with 7 bases aligning to TRBD1. The CDR3 length is 15 residues. The germline V gene encodes CDR1 SGHRS and CDR2 YFSETQ. Trimming cost V 3 bases and J 0 bases; bases outside gene matches: 5. The CDR3 nucleotides read TGCGCCAGCAGCTCTCAGACAGGGATGAACACTGAAGCTTTCTTT. It encodes CASSSQTGMNTEAFF. The complete variable domain, with remaining parts taken from reference TRBV5-1 and TRBJ1-1, reads KAGVTQTPRYLIKTRGQQVTLSCSPISGHRSVSWYQQTPGQGLQFLFEYFSETQRNKGNFPGRFSGRQFSNSRSEMNVSTLELGDSALYLCASSSQTGMNTEAFFGQGTRLTVV.

This clone was counted once. This sequence joins TRBV7-9 and TRBJ1-5; D is uncertain. The CDR3 consists of 13 residues. Germline lookup yields CDR1 SEHNR and CDR2 FQNEAQ (reference sequence). V dropped 3 bases and J dropped 5 bases, with 8 bases sitting between them. The CDR3 protein is CASSLVGDQPQHF. In DNA, the CDR3 is TGTGCCAGCAGCTTGGTCGGGGATCAGCCCCAGCATTTT.

V usage is TRBV15 and J usage is TRBJ1-5, with TRBD1 identical over 9 bases. V was clipped by 0 bases and J by 6 bases; unmatched bases: 12. This CDR3 has 18 residues. In germline, CDR1 is LNHNV, CDR2 YYDKDF (reference sequence). The CDR3 DNA reads as TGTGCCACCAGCAGAGATCCTCTAACGGGGACAGGGAGTCAGCCCCAGCATTTT. Its protein product is CATSRDPLTGTGSQPQHF.

This clone has a handful of counts. CDR3 residues: CASSTFPRKNTEAFF. The CDR3 region has the DNA TGTGCCAGCAGTACCTTCCCCAGGAAGAACACTGAAGCTTTCTTT. This chain joins TRBV6-6 and TRBJ1-1; no definite D call. Germline V gene sequence: CDR1 MNHNY, CDR2 SVGAGI (reference sequence). CDR3 size: 15 residues. V was trimmed by 5 bases and J by 1 base, leaving 14 bases between them.

In its sample, this clone was seen a few times. The V and J genes are TRBV7-9 and TRBJ2-1; D remains ambiguous. Germline V gene lookup returns CDR1 SEHNR and CDR2 FQNEAQ (reference sequence). The CDR3 extends over 13 amino acids. Between the trimmed V and J ends, which lost 3 bases and 8 bases, there was a span of 11 bases. The CDR3 bases are TGTGCCAGCAGCTTTCCCCGGAGAGATGAGCAGTTCTTC. Encoded protein: CASSFPRRDEQFF.

This chain joins TRBV7-9 and TRBJ1-5; D perhaps matches TRBD1 (6 bases). The CDR3 has 19 amino acids. V was trimmed by 0 bases and J by 1 base, leaving 19 bases between them. Germline CDR1 is SEHNR and CDR2 is FQNEAQ (reference sequence). This chain's CDR3 is CASSLAPGQSYGSNQPQHF. As DNA, the CDR3 is TGTGCCAGCAGCTTAGCGCCGGGACAATCCTACGGGAGCAATCAGCCCCAGCATTTT.

This clone has only a few counts. J is TRBJ2-2 and V is TRBV18; TRBD2 matches 7 bases. The germline V gene encodes CDR1 KGHSH and CDR2 LQKENI. J gave up 6 bases and V 6 bases, and 10 bases lay outside the gene matches. This CDR3 is 15 amino acids long. CDR3 region: CASSPKAGEAGELFF. CDR3 sequence (DNA): TGTGCCAGCTCCCCAAAGGCGGGGGAAGCCGGGGAGCTGTTTTTT.

This chain links TRBV11-3 with TRBJ1-1; no clear D gene. The CDR3 contains 15 residues. CDR1 SGHNT and CDR2 YENEEA come from the germline V gene. Trimming took off 1 base at V and 9 bases at J, with 18 bases between the two ends. The CDR3 here is CASSLGGEPSGQAFF. Written as DNA, the CDR3 is TGTGCCAGCAGCTTAGGCGGTGAACCATCGGGTCAAGCTTTCTTT.

This clone has only a few counts. The rearrangement uses TRBV27 and TRBJ1-1, with a possible D match to TRBD1 (6 bases). The ends were cut back, 7 bases at V and 11 bases at J, with 20 bases in the middle. This CDR3 has 13 amino acids. CDR1 is MNHEY, CDR2 SMNVEV, per germline (reference sequence). The CDR3 nucleotides read TGTGCCAGCACAAGTACAGGGCTACGCGGGGCTTTCTTT. Encoded protein: CASTSTGLRGAFF.

This clone was observed a handful of times. For the CDR3, the DNA is TGTGCCAGCAGCTTAAGCCTAGCGGGAGATGCCTACGAGCAGTACTTC. Protein product: CASSLSLAGDAYEQYF. The rearrangement links TRBV7-9 to TRBJ2-7; TRBD2 matches at 10 bases. Germline-derived CDR1 and CDR2 are SEHNR and FQNEAQ (reference sequence). Losses at the gene ends were 2 bases for V and 2 bases for J; bases not matched to a gene: 6. The CDR3 is made up of 16 amino acids.

The genes are TRBV6-1 and TRBJ2-7, with D maybe TRBD1 (5 bases). Germline lookup yields CDR1 MNHNS and CDR2 SASEGT. CDR3 length: 14 residues. V shed 1 base and J shed 5 bases, with 12 bases lying between them. The CDR3 DNA reads as TGTGCCAGCAGTGAAGAAGGGGCGCGGAACGAGCAGTACTTC. The encoded protein is CASSEEGARNEQYF.